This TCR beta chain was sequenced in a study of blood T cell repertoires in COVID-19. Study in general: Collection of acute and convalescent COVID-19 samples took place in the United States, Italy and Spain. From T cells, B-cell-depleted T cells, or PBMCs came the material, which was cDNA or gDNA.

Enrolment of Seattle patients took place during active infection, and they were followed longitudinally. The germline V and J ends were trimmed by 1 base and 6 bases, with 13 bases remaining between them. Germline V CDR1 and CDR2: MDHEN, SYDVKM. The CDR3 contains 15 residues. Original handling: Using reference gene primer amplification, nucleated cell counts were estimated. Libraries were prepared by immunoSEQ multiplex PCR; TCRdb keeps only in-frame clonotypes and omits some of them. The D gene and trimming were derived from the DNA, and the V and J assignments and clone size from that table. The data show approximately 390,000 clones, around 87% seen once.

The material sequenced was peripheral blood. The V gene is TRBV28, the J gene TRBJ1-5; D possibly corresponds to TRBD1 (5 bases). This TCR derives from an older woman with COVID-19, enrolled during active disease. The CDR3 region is CASSLFGGSVQPQHF. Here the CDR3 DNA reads TGTGCCAGCAGTTTATTCGGGGGGTCTGTTCAGCCCCAGCATTTT.